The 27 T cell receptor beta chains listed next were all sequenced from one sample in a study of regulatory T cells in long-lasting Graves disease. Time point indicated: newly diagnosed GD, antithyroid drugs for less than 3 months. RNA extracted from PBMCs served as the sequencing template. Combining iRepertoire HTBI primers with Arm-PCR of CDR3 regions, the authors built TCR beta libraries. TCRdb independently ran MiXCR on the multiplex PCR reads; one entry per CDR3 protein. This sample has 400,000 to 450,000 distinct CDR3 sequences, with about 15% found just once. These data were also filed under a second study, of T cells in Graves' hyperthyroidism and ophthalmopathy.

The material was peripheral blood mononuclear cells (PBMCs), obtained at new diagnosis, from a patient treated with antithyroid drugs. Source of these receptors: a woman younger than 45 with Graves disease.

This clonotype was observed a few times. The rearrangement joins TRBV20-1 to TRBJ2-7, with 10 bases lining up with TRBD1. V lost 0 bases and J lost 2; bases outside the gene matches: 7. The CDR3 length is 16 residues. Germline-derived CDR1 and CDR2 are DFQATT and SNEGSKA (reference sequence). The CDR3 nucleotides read TGCAGTGCTAGAGACGTCCCGGGACAGGGGCCCTACGAGCAGTACTTC. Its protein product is CSARDVPGQGPYEQYF.

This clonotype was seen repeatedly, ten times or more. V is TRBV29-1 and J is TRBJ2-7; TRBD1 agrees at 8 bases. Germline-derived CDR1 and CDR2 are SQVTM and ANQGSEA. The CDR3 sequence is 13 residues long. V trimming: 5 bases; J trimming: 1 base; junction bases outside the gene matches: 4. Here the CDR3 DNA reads TGCAGCGTTTCAGGGGGCGCTTCCTACGAGCAGTACTTC. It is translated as CSVSGGASYEQYF.

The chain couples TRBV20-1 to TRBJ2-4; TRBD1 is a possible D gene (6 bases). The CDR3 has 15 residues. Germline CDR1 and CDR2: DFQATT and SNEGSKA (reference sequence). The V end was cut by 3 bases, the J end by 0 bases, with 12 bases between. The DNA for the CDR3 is TGCAGTGCTAGCTCCAGGGGATTAGCCAAAAACATTCAGTACTTC. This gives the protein CSASSRGLAKNIQYF.

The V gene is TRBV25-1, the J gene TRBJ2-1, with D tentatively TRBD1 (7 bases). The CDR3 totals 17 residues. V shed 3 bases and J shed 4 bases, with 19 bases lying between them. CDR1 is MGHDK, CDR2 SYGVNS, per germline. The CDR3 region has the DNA TGTGCCAGCAGTGATCCCCTAGAGGGGGCGGGGTACAATGAGCAGTTCTTC. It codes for CASSDPLEGAGYNEQFF.

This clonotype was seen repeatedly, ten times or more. The CDR3 reads CATSDSGGGSNTEAFF. For the CDR3, the DNA is TGTGCCACCAGTGATTCGGGGGGAGGGTCCAACACTGAAGCTTTCTTT. This rearrangement joins TRBV24-1 to TRBJ1-1; tentatively, D is TRBD1 (5 bases). V lost 2 bases and J 2 bases, leaving 14 bases between the germline ends. This CDR3 contains 16 residues. In germline, CDR1 is KGHDR, CDR2 SFDVKD.

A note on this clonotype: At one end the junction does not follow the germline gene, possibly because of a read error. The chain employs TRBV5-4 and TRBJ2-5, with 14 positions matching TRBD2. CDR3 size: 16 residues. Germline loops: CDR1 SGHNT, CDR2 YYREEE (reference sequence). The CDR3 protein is CASSLGLTSGRGHGNF. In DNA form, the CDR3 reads TGTGCCAGCAGCTTGGGGTTGACTAGCGGGAGGGGTCACGGAAACTTC.

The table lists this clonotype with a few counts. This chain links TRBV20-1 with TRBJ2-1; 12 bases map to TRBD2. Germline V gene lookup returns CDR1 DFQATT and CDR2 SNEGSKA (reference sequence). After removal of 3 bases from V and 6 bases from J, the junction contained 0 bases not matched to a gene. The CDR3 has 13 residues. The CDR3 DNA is TGCAGTGCTAGGACTAGCGGGAGCAATGAGCAGTTCTTC. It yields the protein CSARTSGSNEQFF.

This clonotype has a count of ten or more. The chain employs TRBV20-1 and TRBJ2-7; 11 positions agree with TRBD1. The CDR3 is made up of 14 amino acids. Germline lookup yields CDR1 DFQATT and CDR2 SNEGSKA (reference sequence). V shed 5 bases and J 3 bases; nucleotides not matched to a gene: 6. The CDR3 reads CSAHADRGLYEQYF. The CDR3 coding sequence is TGCAGTGCTCATGCGGACAGGGGGCTCTACGAGCAGTACTTC.

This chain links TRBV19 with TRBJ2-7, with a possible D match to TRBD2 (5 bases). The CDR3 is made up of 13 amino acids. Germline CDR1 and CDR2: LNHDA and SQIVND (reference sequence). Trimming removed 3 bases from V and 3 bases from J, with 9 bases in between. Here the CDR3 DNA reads TGTGCCAGTAGTATGTACGGGGACTACGAGCAGTACTTC. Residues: CASSMYGDYEQYF.

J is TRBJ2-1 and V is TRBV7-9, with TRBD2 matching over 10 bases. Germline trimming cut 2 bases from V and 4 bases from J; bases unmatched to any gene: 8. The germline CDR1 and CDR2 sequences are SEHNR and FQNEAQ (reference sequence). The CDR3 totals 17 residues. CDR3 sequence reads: CASSLTSGLAEYNEQFF. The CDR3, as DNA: TGTGCCAGCAGCTTAACTAGTGGACTAGCGGAGTACAATGAGCAGTTCTTC.

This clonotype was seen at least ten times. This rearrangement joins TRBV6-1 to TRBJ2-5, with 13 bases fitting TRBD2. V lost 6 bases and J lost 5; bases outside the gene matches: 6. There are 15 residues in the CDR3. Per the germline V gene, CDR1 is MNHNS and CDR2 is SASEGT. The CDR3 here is CASRPGLAGFETQYF. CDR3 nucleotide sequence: TGTGCCAGCAGGCCGGGACTAGCGGGATTCGAGACCCAGTACTTC.

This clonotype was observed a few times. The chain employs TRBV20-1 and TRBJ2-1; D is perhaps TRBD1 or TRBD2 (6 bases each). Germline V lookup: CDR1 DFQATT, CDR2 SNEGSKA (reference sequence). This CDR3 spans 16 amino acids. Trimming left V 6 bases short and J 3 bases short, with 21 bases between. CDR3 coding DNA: TGCAGTGCCCCCAAAAGGATAGGGGGGATCTACAATGAGCAGTTCTTC. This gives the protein CSAPKRIGGIYNEQFF.

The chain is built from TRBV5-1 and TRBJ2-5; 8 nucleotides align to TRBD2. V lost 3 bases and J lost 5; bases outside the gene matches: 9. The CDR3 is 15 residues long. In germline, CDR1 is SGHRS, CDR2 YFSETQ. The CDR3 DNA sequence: TGCGCCAGCAGCTATCAAAGCGGGAGTGGTGAGACCCAGTACTTC. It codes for CASSYQSGSGETQYF. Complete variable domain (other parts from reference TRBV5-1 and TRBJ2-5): KAGVTQTPRYLIKTRGQQVTLSCSPISGHRSVSWYQQTPGQGLQFLFEYFSETQRNKGNFPGRFSGRQFSNSRSEMNVSTLELGDSALYLCASSYQSGSGETQYFGPGTRLLVL.

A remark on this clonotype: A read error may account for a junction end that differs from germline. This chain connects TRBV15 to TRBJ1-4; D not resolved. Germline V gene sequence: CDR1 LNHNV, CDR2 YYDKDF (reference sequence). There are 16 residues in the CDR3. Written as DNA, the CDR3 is TGTGCCACCAGCAGAGATCCCCGGACGGCTAATGGAAAACTGTTTTTT. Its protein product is CATSRDPRTANGKLFF.

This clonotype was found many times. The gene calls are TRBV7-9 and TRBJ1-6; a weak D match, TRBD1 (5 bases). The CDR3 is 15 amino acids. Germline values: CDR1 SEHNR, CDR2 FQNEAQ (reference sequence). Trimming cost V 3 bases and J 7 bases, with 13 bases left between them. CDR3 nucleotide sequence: TGTGCCAGCAGCTTTACGACAGACCGGAATTCACCCCTCCACTTT. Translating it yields CASSFTTDRNSPLHF.

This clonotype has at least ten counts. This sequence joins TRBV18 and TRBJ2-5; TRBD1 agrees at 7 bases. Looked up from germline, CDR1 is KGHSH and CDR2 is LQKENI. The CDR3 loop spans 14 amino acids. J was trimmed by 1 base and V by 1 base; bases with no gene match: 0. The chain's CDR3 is CASSPRDSQETQYF. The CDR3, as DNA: TGTGCCAGCTCACCACGGGACAGCCAAGAGACCCAGTACTTC.

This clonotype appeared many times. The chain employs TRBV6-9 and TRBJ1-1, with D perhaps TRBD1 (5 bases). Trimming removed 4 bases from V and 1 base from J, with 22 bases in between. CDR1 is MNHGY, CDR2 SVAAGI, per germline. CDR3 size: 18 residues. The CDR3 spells CASSSEGTWIVSNTEAFF. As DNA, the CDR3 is TGTGCCAGCAGTTCCGAGGGGACCTGGATTGTTTCGAACACTGAAGCTTTCTTT.

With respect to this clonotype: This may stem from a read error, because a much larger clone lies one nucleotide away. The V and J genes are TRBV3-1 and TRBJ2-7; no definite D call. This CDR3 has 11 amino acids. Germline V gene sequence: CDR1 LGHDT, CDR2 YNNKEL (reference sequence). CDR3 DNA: TGTACCAGCAGCCAAGTATACGAGCAGTACTTC. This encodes CTSSQVYEQYF.

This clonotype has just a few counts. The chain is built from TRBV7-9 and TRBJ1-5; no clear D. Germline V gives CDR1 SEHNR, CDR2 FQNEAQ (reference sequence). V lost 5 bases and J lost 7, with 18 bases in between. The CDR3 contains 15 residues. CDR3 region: CASSPCCGFGQPQHF. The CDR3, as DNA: TGTGCCAGCAGCCCCTGTTGCGGGTTTGGACAGCCCCAGCATTTT.

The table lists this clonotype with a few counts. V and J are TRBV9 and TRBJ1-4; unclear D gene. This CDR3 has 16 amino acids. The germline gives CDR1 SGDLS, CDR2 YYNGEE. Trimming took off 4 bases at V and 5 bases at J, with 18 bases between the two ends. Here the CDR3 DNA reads TGTGCCAGCAGCCCCATGTTTGGGAAAGGGAATGAAAAACTGTTTTTT. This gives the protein CASSPMFGKGNEKLFF.

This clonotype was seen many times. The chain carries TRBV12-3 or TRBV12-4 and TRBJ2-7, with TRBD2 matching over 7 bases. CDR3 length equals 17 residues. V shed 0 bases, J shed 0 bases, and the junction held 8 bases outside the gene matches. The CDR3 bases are TGTGCCAGCAGTTTAGCGCTATGGGAGGGAACCTCCTACGAGCAGTACTTC. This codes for CASSLALWEGTSYEQYF.

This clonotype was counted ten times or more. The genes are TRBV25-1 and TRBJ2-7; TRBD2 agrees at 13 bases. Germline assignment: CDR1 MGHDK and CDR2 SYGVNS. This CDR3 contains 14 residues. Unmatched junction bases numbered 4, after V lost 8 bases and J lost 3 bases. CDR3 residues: CASSGLAGDYEQYF. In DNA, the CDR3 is TGTGCCAGCTCCGGACTAGCGGGAGACTACGAGCAGTACTTC.

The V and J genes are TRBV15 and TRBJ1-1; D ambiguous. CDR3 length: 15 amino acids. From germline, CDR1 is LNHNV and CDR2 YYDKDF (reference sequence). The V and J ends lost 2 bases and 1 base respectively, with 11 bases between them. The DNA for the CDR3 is TGTGCCACCAGCAGAATTAACACCCCGAACACTGAAGCTTTCTTT. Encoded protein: CATSRINTPNTEAFF.

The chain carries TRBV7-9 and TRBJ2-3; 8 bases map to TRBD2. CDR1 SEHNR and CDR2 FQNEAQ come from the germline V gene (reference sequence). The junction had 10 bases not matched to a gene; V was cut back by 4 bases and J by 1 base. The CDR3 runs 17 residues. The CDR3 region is CASSYGASGSGTDTQYF. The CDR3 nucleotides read TGTGCCAGCAGCTATGGTGCTAGCGGGTCAGGCACAGATACGCAGTATTTT. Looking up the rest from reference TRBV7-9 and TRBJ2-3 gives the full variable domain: DTGVSQNPRHKITKRGQNVTFRCDPISEHNRLYWYRQTLGQGPEFLTYFQNEAQLEKSRLLSDRFSAERPKGSFSTLEIQRTEQGDSAMYLCASSYGASGSGTDTQYFGPGTRLTVL.

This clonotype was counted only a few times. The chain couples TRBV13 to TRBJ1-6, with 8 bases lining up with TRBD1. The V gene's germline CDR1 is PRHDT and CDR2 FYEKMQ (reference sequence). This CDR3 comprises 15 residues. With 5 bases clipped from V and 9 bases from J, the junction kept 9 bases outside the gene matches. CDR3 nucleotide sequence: TGTGCCAGCAGCATCCGACAGGGGTATGGTTCACCCCTCCACTTT. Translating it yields CASSIRQGYGSPLHF.

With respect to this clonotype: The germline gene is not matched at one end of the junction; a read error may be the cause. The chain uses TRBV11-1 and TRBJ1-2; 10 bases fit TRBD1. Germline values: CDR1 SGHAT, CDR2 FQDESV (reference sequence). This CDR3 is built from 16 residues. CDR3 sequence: CASSLAGQGPNYGYTF. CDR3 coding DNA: TGTGCCAGCAGCCTAGCGGGACAGGGGCCTAACTATGGCTACACCTTC. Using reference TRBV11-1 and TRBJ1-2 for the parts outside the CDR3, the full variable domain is EAEVAQSPRYKITEKSQAVAFWCDPISGHATLYWYRQILGQGPELLVQFQDESVVDDSQLPKDRFSAERLKGVDSTLKIQPAELGDSAMYLCASSLAGQGPNYGYTFGSGTRLTVV.

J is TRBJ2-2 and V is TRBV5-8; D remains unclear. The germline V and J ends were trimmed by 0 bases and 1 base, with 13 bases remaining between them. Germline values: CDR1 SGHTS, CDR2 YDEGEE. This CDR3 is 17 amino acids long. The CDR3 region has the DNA TGTGCCAGCAGCTTGGGTCACGGGTTTGGGAACACCGGGGAGCTGTTTTTT. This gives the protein CASSLGHGFGNTGELFF.